This T cell receptor beta chain was retrieved from a study of persistence of HIV-infected CD4 T cells. Study-level information: A couple of participants gave one leukapheresis sample; others gave up to about 200 mL blood repeatedly. Study-level points and caveats: Degenerate expanded CDR3beta sequences were enriched among CMV- and Gag-responding cells. TCRbeta richness was lower in CMV- and Gag-responding cells than in anti-CD3/anti-CD28-responding cells.

The libraries were made with immunoSEQ version 4 in survey mode. Profiling relied on immunoSEQ multiplex PCR, and the TCRdb table lists in-frame clones only, not all of them. The sample lists some 13,000 clones; about three fifths were seen once. V was trimmed by 4 bases and J by 7 bases, leaving 22 bases between them. Germline CDR1 reads ENHRY; CDR2 reads SYGVKD. The CDR3 has 16 residues. Worth noting for this clone: Its antigen is unidentified.

The stimulus was an HIV-1 Gag 15-mer peptide pool, 0.8 to 1 ug/peptide/mL. CD4+ T cells upregulating both CD40 ligand and CD69 were sorted as responding cells. An approximately 17-hour stimulation of CD8-depleted PBMCs used anti-CD28/CD49d costimulation, CD40-blocking antibody and enfuvirtide. The receptor's source is an adult man with HIV who was CMV-seropositive. The specimen was CD4+ T cells sorted from PBMCs after approximately 19-hour stimulation, collected from a patient who received antiretroviral therapy. The chain has TRBV10-3 and TRBJ1-2; unclear D gene. DNA of the CDR3: TGTGCCATCAGTGGATTAGGTGTCACCCCTACGGGTGGCTACACCTTC. It is translated as CAISGLGVTPTGGYTF.